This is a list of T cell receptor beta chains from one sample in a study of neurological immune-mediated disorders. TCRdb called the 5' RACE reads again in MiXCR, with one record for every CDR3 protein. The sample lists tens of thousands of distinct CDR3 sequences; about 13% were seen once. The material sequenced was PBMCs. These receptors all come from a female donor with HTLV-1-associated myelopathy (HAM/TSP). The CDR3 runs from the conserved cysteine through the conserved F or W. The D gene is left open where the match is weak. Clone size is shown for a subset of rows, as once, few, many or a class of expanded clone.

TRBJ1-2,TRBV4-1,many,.,CASSQPRGRRQFGYTF,TGCGCCAGCAGCCAACCTCGGGGGCGCCGCCAATTCGGCTACACCTTC
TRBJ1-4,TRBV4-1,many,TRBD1,CASSPGQGTNEKLFF,TGCGCCAGCAGCCCGGGACAGGGGACTAATGAAAAACTGTTTTTT
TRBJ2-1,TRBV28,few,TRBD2,CASSGGGGGRDEQFF,TGTGCCAGCAGTGGGGGTGGCGGGGGACGGGATGAGCAGTTCTTC
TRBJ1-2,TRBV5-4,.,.,CASSLAEGWSGYTF,TGTGCCAGCAGCTTGGCTGAGGGGTGGAGTGGCTACACCTTC
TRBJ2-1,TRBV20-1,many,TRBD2,CSARSGGAGYNEQFF,TGCAGTGCTAGGAGCGGGGGGGCCGGCTACAATGAGCAGTTCTTC
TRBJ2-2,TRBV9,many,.,CASSVADRRTGELFF,TGTGCCAGCAGCGTAGCGGATAGAAGGACCGGGGAGCTGTTTTTT
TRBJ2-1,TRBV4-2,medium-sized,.,CASSQYQGSSYNEQFF,TGTGCCAGCAGCCAATATCAAGGGAGCTCCTACAATGAGCAGTTCTTC
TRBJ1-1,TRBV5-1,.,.,CASSLTDNTEAFF,TGCGCCAGCAGCTTAACAGATAACACTGAAGCTTTCTTT
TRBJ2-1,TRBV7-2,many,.,CASTPIGLTYNEQFF,TGTGCCAGCACCCCGATCGGCCTCACCTACAATGAGCAGTTCTTC
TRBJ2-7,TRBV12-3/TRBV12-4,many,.,CASSIGLSPENEQYF,TGTGCCAGCAGCATCGGACTCAGTCCAGAAAACGAGCAGTACTTC
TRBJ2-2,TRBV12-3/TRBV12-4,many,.,CASFRTPNTGELFF,TGTGCCAGCTTCCGGACCCCGAACACCGGGGAGCTGTTTTTT
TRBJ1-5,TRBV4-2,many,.,CASSQETVRGDQPQHF,TGTGCCAGCAGCCAAGAGACGGTTCGAGGGGACCAGCCCCAGCATTTT
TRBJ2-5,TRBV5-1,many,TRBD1,CASSSTGGRETQYF,TGCGCCAGCAGCTCGACAGGGGGCCGAGAGACCCAGTACTTC
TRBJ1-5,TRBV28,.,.,CASSSPWDWYQPQHF,TGTGCCAGCAGTTCTCCCTGGGACTGGTATCAGCCCCAGCATTTT
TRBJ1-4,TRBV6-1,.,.,CASSDPWGREKLFF,TGTGCCAGCAGTGATCCCTGGGGACGTGAAAAACTGTTTTTT
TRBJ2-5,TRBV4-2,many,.,CASSQGWQVGGGQETQYF,TGTGCCAGCAGCCAAGGCTGGCAAGTAGGGGGGGGCCAAGAGACCCAGTACTTC
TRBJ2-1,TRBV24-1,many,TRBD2,CATSPTGGGANEQFF,TGTGCCACCAGCCCTACTGGCGGGGGGGCCAATGAGCAGTTCTTC
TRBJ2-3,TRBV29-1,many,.,CSARGSSEWSTDTQYF,TGCAGCGCGCGGGGCTCTAGCGAGTGGAGCACAGATACGCAGTATTTT
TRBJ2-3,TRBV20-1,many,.,CSARPFTSTDTQYF,TGCAGTGCTAGACCCTTCACTAGCACAGATACGCAGTATTTT
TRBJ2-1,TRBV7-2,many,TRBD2,CASSTGLAPADEQFF,TGTGCCAGCAGCACGGGACTAGCACCCGCGGATGAGCAGTTCTTC
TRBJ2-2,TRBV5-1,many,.,CASSPGRPNTGELFF,TGCGCCAGCAGTCCCGGACGCCCAAACACCGGGGAGCTGTTTTTT
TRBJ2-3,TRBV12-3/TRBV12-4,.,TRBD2,CASRRLSGGLHTDTQYF,TGTGCCAGCAGGCGCCTTAGCGGGGGATTACACACAGATACGCAGTATTTT
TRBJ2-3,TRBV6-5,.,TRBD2,CASSRGGSTDTQYF,TGTGCCAGCAGCCGGGGGGGGAGCACAGATACGCAGTATTTT
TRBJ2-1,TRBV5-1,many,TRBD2,CASSLAPRTGGNEQFF,TGCGCCAGCAGCTTAGCCCCGCGAACGGGAGGGAATGAGCAGTTCTTC
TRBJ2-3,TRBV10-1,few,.,CASSQPSTDTQYF,TGCGCCAGCAGCCAGCCCAGCACAGATACGCAGTATTTT
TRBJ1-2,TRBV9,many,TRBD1,CASSLTGVNYGYTF,TGTGCCAGCAGCCTCACAGGGGTAAACTATGGCTACACCTTC
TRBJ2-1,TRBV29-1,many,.,CSVGGGYNEQFF,TGCAGCGTGGGTGGCGGCTACAATGAGCAGTTCTTC
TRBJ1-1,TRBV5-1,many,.,CASRRGSTEAFF,TGCGCCAGCAGAAGGGGATCCACTGAAGCTTTCTTT
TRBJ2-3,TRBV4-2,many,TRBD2,CASSPALRGGLDTQYF,TGTGCCAGCAGCCCTGCCTTGCGGGGGGGATTAGATACGCAGTATTTT
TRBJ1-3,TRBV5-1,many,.,CASSVGVGAANTIYF,TGCGCCAGCAGCGTCGGTGTCGGCGCCGCGAACACCATATATTTT
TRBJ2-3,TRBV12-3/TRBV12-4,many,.,CASSLDRGGPPDTQYF,TGTGCCAGCAGTTTAGACAGGGGGGGGCCTCCAGATACGCAGTATTTT
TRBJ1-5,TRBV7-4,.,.,CASSAGTRRNQPQHF,TGTGCCAGCAGCGCCGGGACCAGGCGGAATCAGCCCCAGCATTTT
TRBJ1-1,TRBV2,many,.,CASTAYGGTEAFF,TGTGCCAGCACTGCTTATGGGGGCACTGAAGCTTTCTTT
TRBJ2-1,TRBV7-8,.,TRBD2,CASSLAGGGAYNEQFF,TGTGCCAGCAGCTTAGCGGGCGGGGGGGCATACAATGAGCAGTTCTTC
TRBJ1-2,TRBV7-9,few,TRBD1,CASGHDRDTHYGYTF,TGTGCCAGCGGCCACGACAGGGACACCCACTATGGCTACACCTTC
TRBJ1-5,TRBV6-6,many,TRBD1,CASSYLTGFNQPQHF,TGTGCCAGCAGTTACCTGACAGGGTTTAATCAGCCCCAGCATTTT
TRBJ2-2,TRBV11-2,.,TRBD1,CASSLVGTELNTGELFF,TGTGCCAGCAGCTTAGTGGGGACAGAACTGAACACCGGGGAGCTGTTTTTT
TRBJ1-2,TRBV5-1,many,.,CASSRVAGRQGDGYTF,TGCGCCAGCAGCAGAGTGGCCGGAAGGCAGGGTGACGGCTACACCTTC
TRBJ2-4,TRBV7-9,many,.,CASSRDGKNIQYF,TGTGCCAGCAGCAGGGACGGAAAAAACATTCAGTACTTC
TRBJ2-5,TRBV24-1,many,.,CATSDFRGQEQETQYF,TGTGCCACCAGTGATTTTAGAGGACAAGAGCAAGAGACCCAGTACTTC
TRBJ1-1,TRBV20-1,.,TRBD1,CSARTGDYTEAFF,TGCAGTGCTAGGACAGGGGATTACACTGAAGCTTTCTTT
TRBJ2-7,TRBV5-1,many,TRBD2,CASSVARGGQSYEQYF,TGCGCCAGCAGCGTAGCCCGGGGGGGCCAGTCCTACGAGCAGTACTTC
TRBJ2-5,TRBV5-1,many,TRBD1,CASVASGGAGETQYF,TGCGCCAGCGTAGCTTCAGGGGGCGCGGGAGAGACCCAGTACTTC
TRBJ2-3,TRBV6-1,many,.,CASTTNFMGDTQYF,TGTGCCAGCACTACAAACTTCATGGGGGATACGCAGTATTTT
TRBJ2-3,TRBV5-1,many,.,CASSLVSFRVTDTQYF,TGCGCCAGCAGCTTGGTCTCGTTCAGGGTCACAGATACGCAGTATTTT
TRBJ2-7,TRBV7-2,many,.,CASSLNTNEQYF,TGTGCCAGCAGCTTAAATACTAACGAGCAGTACTTC
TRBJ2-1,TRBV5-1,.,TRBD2,CASSFGGTVEVEQFF,TGCGCCAGCAGCTTCGGGGGGACTGTGGAAGTTGAGCAGTTCTTC
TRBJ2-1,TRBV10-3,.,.,CAISLDKGSYNEQFF,TGTGCCATCAGCCTAGACAAGGGATCCTACAATGAGCAGTTCTTC
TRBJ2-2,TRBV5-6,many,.,CASSLTWNTGELFF,TGTGCCAGCAGCCTAACGTGGAACACCGGGGAGCTGTTTTTT
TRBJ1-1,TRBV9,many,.,CASSVGSHMNTEAFF,TGTGCCAGCAGCGTAGGTTCGCACATGAACACTGAAGCTTTCTTT
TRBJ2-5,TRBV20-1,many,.,CSASLWQTQETQYF,TGCAGTGCTAGCCTATGGCAGACCCAAGAGACCCAGTACTTC
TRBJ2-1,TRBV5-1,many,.,CASSSRGPTWGEQFF,TGCGCCAGCAGCTCCAGAGGACCGACCTGGGGTGAGCAGTTCTTC
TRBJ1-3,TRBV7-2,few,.,CASSFTRGTGNTIYF,TGTGCCAGCAGCTTTACCAGGGGAACTGGAAACACCATATATTTT
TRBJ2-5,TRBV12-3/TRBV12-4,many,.,CASTTWGETQYF,TGTGCCAGCACCACATGGGGGGAGACCCAGTACTTC
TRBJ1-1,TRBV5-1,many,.,CASSLDDFGNTEAFF,TGCGCCAGCAGCTTGGATGACTTTGGGAACACTGAAGCTTTCTTT
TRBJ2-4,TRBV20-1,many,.,CSARYQGTSPLAKNIQYF,TGCAGTGCTAGGTATCAGGGGACCTCTCCTTTAGCCAAAAACATTCAGTACTTC
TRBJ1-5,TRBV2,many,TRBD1,CASNPGQGNQPQHF,TGTGCCAGCAATCCGGGACAGGGGAACCAGCCCCAGCATTTT
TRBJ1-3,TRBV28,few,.,CASSFGGYSGNTIYF,TGTGCCAGCAGTTTCGGGGGCTACTCTGGAAACACCATATATTTT
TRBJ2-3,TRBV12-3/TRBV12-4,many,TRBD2,CASASGGRTDTQYF,TGTGCCAGTGCTAGCGGGGGACGCACAGATACGCAGTATTTT
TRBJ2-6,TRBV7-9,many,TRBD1,CASSSDYGTGGTGANVLTF,TGTGCCAGCAGCTCGGACTACGGGACAGGGGGAACTGGGGCCAACGTCCTGACTTTC